This T cell receptor (beta chain) came from a study of identical twins. Study-wide findings and caveats: Abundant beta clonotypes from cord blood bore fewer insertions; memory repertoires lacked this pattern.

The V end lost 3 bases, the J end lost 2 bases, and 14 bases lay between the germline ends. From germline, CDR1 is SGDLS and CDR2 YYNGEE. The CDR3 runs 15 residues. The sample holds a few counts of this clonotype. What it recognizes is unknown. With template switching, a universal primer site was added, and the cDNA carried unique molecular identifiers. From the 5' RACE reads, TCRdb called clonotypes with MiXCR, one entry per CDR3 protein. The profile shows 400,000 to 500,000 distinct CDR3 sequences, 14% of them singletons. Healthy Caucasians were all of the donors. The data were also submitted as part of a second study, on yellow fever vaccine responses in identical twins.

The sequencing input was CD4+ T cells sorted from blood. V is TRBV9 and J is TRBJ1-2; no clear D gene. The TCR sequence derives from a young woman in good health. The CDR3 sequence is CASSASPGANYGYTF. The CDR3 DNA reads as TGTGCCAGCAGCGCCAGCCCTGGAGCGAACTATGGCTACACCTTC. The full variable domain, with the rest looked up from reference TRBV9 and TRBJ1-2, is DSGVTQTPKHLITATGQRVTLRCSPRSGDLSVYWYQQSLDQGLQFLIQYYNGEERAKGNILERFSAQQFPDLHSELNLSSLELGDSALYFCASSASPGANYGYTFGSGTRLTVV.